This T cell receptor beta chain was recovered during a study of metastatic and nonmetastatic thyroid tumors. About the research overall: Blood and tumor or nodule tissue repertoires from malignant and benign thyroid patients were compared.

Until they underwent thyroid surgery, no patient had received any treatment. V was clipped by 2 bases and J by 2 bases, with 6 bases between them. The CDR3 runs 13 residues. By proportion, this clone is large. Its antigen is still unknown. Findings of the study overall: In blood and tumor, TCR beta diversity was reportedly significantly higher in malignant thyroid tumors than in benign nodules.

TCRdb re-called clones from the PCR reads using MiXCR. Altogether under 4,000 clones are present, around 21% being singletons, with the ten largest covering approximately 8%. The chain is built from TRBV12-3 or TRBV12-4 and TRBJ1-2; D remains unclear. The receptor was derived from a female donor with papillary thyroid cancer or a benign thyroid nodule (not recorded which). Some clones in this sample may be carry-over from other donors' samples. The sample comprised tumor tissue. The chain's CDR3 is CASSLSPNYGYTF. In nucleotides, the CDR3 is TGTGCCAGCAGTTTAAGCCCAAACTATGGCTACACCTTC.